These 19 T cell receptor beta chains were all obtained from the same sample, sequenced in a study of shared clonotypes between healthy human individuals. Profiling relied on immunoSEQ multiplex PCR, and the TCRdb table lists in-frame clones only, not all of them. This table holds about 1.1 million clones, 75% to 85% found once. Sequencing was carried out using memory CD4+ T cells from PBMCs. Subset reported: CD45RA-negative fraction. The origin of the receptors is a man younger than 35 in good health. Some clones in this sample may be carry-over from other donors' samples.

The chain uses TRBV11-2 and TRBJ2-1, with unresolved D. CDR3 length: 14 amino acids. The germline CDR1 and CDR2 sequences are SGHAT and FQNNGV. Trimming shortened V by 3 bases and J by 0 bases, and 6 bases separated the two germline ends. CDR3 in amino acids: CASSFLGSYNEQFF. CDR3 nucleotides: TGTGCCAGCAGCTTCCTCGGCTCCTACAATGAGCAGTTCTTC.

The genes are TRBV28 and TRBJ1-2; D remains unclear. V was shortened by 5 bases and J by 5 bases, with 9 bases between the two germline ends. Germline loops: CDR1 MDHEN, CDR2 SYDVKM. The CDR3 runs 12 residues. The CDR3 coding sequence is TGTGCCAGCAGTCCCTTACGGTATGGCTACACCTTC. Its protein is CASSPLRYGYTF.

The sample holds one count of this clone. CDR3 residues: CASSLGPYSTQYF. CDR3 coding DNA: TGTGCCAGCAGCTTGGGGCCATACAGTACGCAGTATTTT. J is TRBJ2-3 and V is TRBV5-6, with unresolved D. The V end lost 0 bases, the J end lost 8 bases, and 10 bases lay between the germline ends. Germline-derived CDR1 and CDR2 are SGHDT and YYEEEE. The CDR3 contains 13 residues.

J is TRBJ1-5 and V is TRBV23-1; TRBD1 matches 8 bases. TRBV23-1 has ORF status, its function being uncertain. V lost 2 bases, J lost 0 bases, and 15 bases stayed unmatched. CDR3 length equals 20 residues. CDR3 residues: CASSQRFRSGGGYSNQPQHF. CDR3 DNA: TGCGCCAGCAGTCAACGTTTCCGGTCAGGGGGCGGTTATAGCAATCAGCCCCAGCATTTT.

This clone was observed a single time. CDR3 sequence reads: CASSVVGGRSGELFF. CDR3 nucleotides: TGTGCCAGCAGCGTAGTTGGGGGGCGTAGCGGGGAGCTGTTTTTT. V is TRBV9 and J is TRBJ2-2; either TRBD1 or TRBD2 may fit D (6 bases each). V was cut by 0 bases and J by 7 bases, with 13 bases left in between. This CDR3 comprises 15 residues. Germline values: CDR1 SGDLS, CDR2 YYNGEE.

This clone has at least ten counts. The chain carries TRBV4-3 and TRBJ1-3; TRBD1 might be the D (5 bases). With 3 bases removed from V and 0 bases from J, the gap between germline ends came to 18 bases. Germline V CDR1 and CDR2: LGHNA, YSLEER. This CDR3 is built from 18 residues. The CDR3 DNA follows: TGCGCCAGCAGCCAGAAATACGTGACAGCCTCCTCTGGAAACACCATATATTTT. This translates into CASSQKYVTASSGNTIYF.

V and J are TRBV5-6 and TRBJ1-2; the D is unclear. The CDR3 runs to 18 residues. The germline V and J ends were trimmed by 4 bases and 1 base, with 23 bases remaining between them. CDR1 and CDR2 from the germline V gene are SGHDT and YYEEEE. The CDR3 reads CASSQPRGRATYNYGYTF. CDR3 in DNA: TGTGCCAGCAGCCAGCCGCGCGGTAGGGCTACCTATAACTATGGCTACACCTTC.

This CDR3 is CASSPRGGREVTDTQYF. CDR3 DNA: TGTGCCAGCAGCCCCAGGGGTGGGCGGGAGGTCACAGATACGCAGTATTTT. The chain is built from TRBV9 and TRBJ2-3, with 8 nucleotides matching TRBD2. CDR1 is SGDLS, CDR2 YYNGEE, per germline. With V trimmed by 4 bases and J by 2 bases, 12 bases remained unmatched. The CDR3 runs to 17 residues.

This clone was seen once. CDR3 amino acids: CASSLDLGSYNEQFF. The CDR3 coding sequence is TGCGCCAGCAGCTTGGACCTCGGGAGCTACAATGAGCAGTTCTTC. This rearrangement joins TRBV5-1 to TRBJ2-1; D may be TRBD2 (6 bases). Germline values: CDR1 SGHRS, CDR2 YFSETQ. CDR3 length: 15 residues. Trimming shortened V by 0 bases and J by 3 bases, and 10 bases separated the two germline ends.

V usage is TRBV28 and J usage is TRBJ2-4; 8 positions match TRBD1. Trimming at V came to 6 bases and at J to 0 bases, leaving 7 bases not matched to a gene. This CDR3 spans 16 amino acids. Germline V lookup: CDR1 MDHEN, CDR2 SYDVKM. The CDR3 loop is CASSLGTGLAKNIQYF. CDR3 DNA: TGTGCCAGCAGCCTCGGGACAGGATTAGCCAAAAACATTCAGTACTTC.

The V and J genes are TRBV19 and TRBJ2-5, with 7 nucleotides matching TRBD1. CDR1 LNHDA and CDR2 SQIVND come from the germline V gene (reference sequence). V was pared by 4 bases and J by 1 base, with 6 bases of the junction left unmatched. The CDR3 consists of 15 residues. The CDR3 here is CASSTTGTAQETQYF. The CDR3, as DNA: TGTGCCAGTAGTACCACCGGGACAGCCCAAGAGACCCAGTACTTC.

As regards this clone: Other DNA sequences in this sample translate to the same CDR3. The rearrangement uses TRBV2 and TRBJ2-3; 11 bases are shared with TRBD2. After removal of 4 bases from V and 2 bases from J, the junction contained 2 bases not matched to a gene. CDR3 length: 15 amino acids. From germline, CDR1 is SNHLY and CDR2 FYNNEI. The CDR3 DNA follows: TGTGCCAGCAGTGGACTAGCGGGGCACACAGATACGCAGTATTTT. This translates into CASSGLAGHTDTQYF. Full variable domain (outside the CDR3, taken from reference TRBV2 and TRBJ2-3): EPEVTQTPSHQVTQMGQEVILRCVPISNHLYFYWYRQILGQKVEFLVSFYNNEISEKSEIFDDQFSVERPDGSNFTLKIRSTKLEDSAMYFCASSGLAGHTDTQYFGPGTRLTVL.

This chain links TRBV7-9 with TRBJ1-2; D is perhaps TRBD1 (5 bases). There are 14 residues in the CDR3. The germline V and J ends were trimmed by 1 base and 8 bases, with 14 bases remaining between them. Per the germline V gene, CDR1 is SEHNR and CDR2 is FQNEAQ (reference sequence). The CDR3 sequence is CASSLGGSPGGYTF. In nucleotides, the CDR3 is TGTGCCAGCAGCTTAGGGGGGTCCCCCGGCGGCTACACCTTC. Together with reference TRBV7-9 and TRBJ1-2, the CDR3 gives the full variable domain: DTGVSQNPRHKITKRGQNVTFRCDPISEHNRLYWYRQTLGQGPEFLTYFQNEAQLEKSRLLSDRFSAERPKGSFSTLEIQRTEQGDSAMYLCASSLGGSPGGYTFGSGTRLTVV.

This clone was detected a few times. The chain joins TRBV5-4 to TRBJ1-4; weak D call: TRBD1 (6 bases). The CDR3 is 15 amino acids. Trimming pared 4 bases from V and 5 bases from J, leaving 15 bases between. Germline CDR1 is SGHNT and CDR2 is YYREEE (reference sequence). The CDR3 is CASSKQGGWNEKLFF. DNA for the CDR3: TGTGCCAGCAGCAAACAGGGCGGGTGGAATGAAAAACTGTTTTTT.

The chain recombines TRBV7-6 with TRBJ1-1; D possibly corresponds to TRBD1 (6 bases). There are 16 residues in the CDR3. The germline CDR1 and CDR2 sequences are SGHVS and FNYEAQ. V was shortened by 0 bases and J by 5 bases, with 16 bases between the two germline ends. Here the CDR3 DNA reads TGTGCCAGCAGCTTAGCGGGCAGGGGTGAAACTACTGAAGCTTTCTTT. Its translation: CASSLAGRGETTEAFF. Drawing the rest from reference TRBV7-6 and TRBJ1-1, the complete variable domain is GAGVSQSPRYKVTKRGQDVALRCDPISGHVSLYWYRQALGQGPEFLTYFNYEAQQDKSGLPNDRFSAERPEGSISTLTIQRTEQRDSAMYRCASSLAGRGETTEAFFGQGTRLTVV.

This clone was observed a single time. The CDR3 here is CATSSRKTTVSGYEQYF. CDR3 in DNA: TGTGCCACCAGCTCACGGAAAACAACTGTTAGCGGTTACGAGCAGTACTTC. The gene calls are TRBV15 and TRBJ2-7; D is possibly TRBD2 (6 bases). Trimming removed 5 bases from V and 4 bases from J, with 24 bases in between. Looked up from germline, CDR1 is LNHNV and CDR2 is YYDKDF (reference sequence). This CDR3 comprises 17 residues. Full variable domain (rest looked up from reference TRBV15 and TRBJ2-7): DAMVIQNPRYQVTQFGKPVTLSCSQTLNHNVMYWYQQKSSQAPKLLFHYYDKDFNNEADTPDNFQSRRPNTSFCFLDIRSPGLGDTAMYLCATSSRKTTVSGYEQYFGPGTRLTVT.

This rearrangement joins TRBV6-1 to TRBJ1-2, with a tentative D call TRBD1 (5 bases). In germline, CDR1 is MNHNS, CDR2 SASEGT. CDR3 length: 13 amino acids. V lost 2 bases to trimming and J lost 9 bases, with 13 bases between them. The chain's CDR3 is CASSESGGFSYTF. CDR3 DNA: TGTGCCAGCAGTGAATCGGGGGGGTTCAGCTACACCTTC.

Concerning this clone itself: This may arise from a read error, as a much more abundant clone is one base away. The sample carries other DNA sequences with the same CDR3. This CDR3 is CAISESTENTEAFF. The CDR3 bases are TGTGCCATCAGTGAGTCGACAGAGAACACTGAAGCTTTCTTT. The chain recombines TRBV10-3 with TRBJ1-1, with D possibly matching TRBD1 (5 bases). Per germline, CDR1 ENHRY and CDR2 SYGVKD. The CDR3 length is 14 residues. V lost 0 bases and J lost 1, with 6 bases in between.

The chain combines TRBV5-1 with TRBJ2-7; 7 bases match TRBD2. The CDR3 is 14 amino acids. Germline-derived CDR1 and CDR2 are SGHRS and YFSETQ. V gave up 2 bases and J gave up 7 bases; unmatched junction bases: 9. The CDR3 loop is CASSLRLAEGEQYF. CDR3 DNA sequence: TGCGCCAGCAGCTTACGGCTAGCGGAGGGGGAGCAGTACTTC.